These 16 T cell receptor beta chains share one sample of origin, sequenced in a study of long-term antiretroviral therapy in people with HIV. Running of the v3.0 immunoSEQ assay took place at survey level. The data were produced by immunoSEQ multiplex PCR, yet TCRdb's version contains in-frame clones alone and is incomplete. The sample has fewer than 25,000 clones; 81% are singletons. Sequenced material: unsorted PBMCs, taken at the start of antiretroviral therapy, before treatment. The receptors stem from a woman aged 18-29 years with HIV.

Within the sample, this clone is medium-sized. The CDR3: CASSLQGVNNEQFF. CDR3 nucleotides: TGTGCCAGCAGCTTACAGGGAGTCAACAATGAGCAGTTCTTC. The rearrangement links TRBV7-9 to TRBJ2-1; D possibly uses TRBD1 or TRBD2 (5 bases each). Per the germline V gene, CDR1 is SEHNR and CDR2 is FQNEAQ (reference sequence). V shed 2 bases and J shed 5 bases, with 10 bases lying between them. The CDR3 extends over 14 amino acids.

V is TRBV7-9 and J is TRBJ2-7; D might be TRBD1 (6 bases). Germline lookup yields CDR1 SEHNR and CDR2 FQNEAQ (reference sequence). V gave up 1 base and J gave up 4 bases, with 8 bases separating them. The CDR3 runs 13 residues. CDR3 bases: TGTGCCAGCAGCTTAGTGGACAGTTACGAGCAGTACTTC. Translation gives CASSLVDSYEQYF.

This chain links TRBV6-5 with TRBJ2-7, with D hard to call. The CDR3 has 14 amino acids. Per germline, CDR1 MNHEY and CDR2 SVGAGI. V dropped 7 bases and J dropped 2 bases, with 15 bases sitting between them. The CDR3 here is CASKLGSLAYEQYF. The CDR3 bases are TGTGCCAGCAAACTTGGCTCCTTGGCCTACGAGCAGTACTTC.

This rearrangement joins TRBV18 to TRBJ2-7; D might be TRBD1 (6 bases). The ends were cut back, 6 bases at V and 6 bases at J, with 15 bases in the middle. The germline V gene has CDR1 KGHSH and CDR2 LQKENI. This CDR3 contains 13 residues. The CDR3, as DNA: TGTGCCAGCTCCCAGGACAGCCTCCGCGAGCAGTACTTC. Amino acids: CASSQDSLREQYF.

The chain combines TRBV6-1 with TRBJ1-5, with D unclear. Looked up from germline, CDR1 is MNHNS and CDR2 is SASEGT. The V gene lost 1 base and the J gene lost 0 bases, with 16 bases spanning the gap. The CDR3 loop spans 18 amino acids. For the CDR3, the DNA is TGTGCCAGCAGTGAAGAGTTAGGAGGGATATATAGCAATCAGCCCCAGCATTTT. This gives the protein CASSEELGGIYSNQPQHF.

A single count supports this clone. The rearrangement uses TRBV7-9 and TRBJ2-2; 11 nucleotides line up with TRBD2. The junction had 9 bases not matched to a gene; V was cut back by 3 bases and J by 6 bases. Germline V gene sequence: CDR1 SEHNR, CDR2 FQNEAQ (reference sequence). This CDR3 contains 17 residues. The CDR3 loop is CASSFPLAGGRAGELFF. For the CDR3, the DNA is TGTGCCAGCAGCTTCCCCCTAGCGGGAGGACGGGCCGGGGAGCTGTTTTTT.

This clone was seen once. The chain recombines TRBV7-2 with TRBJ2-7, with 8 nucleotides matching TRBD2. V was pared by 5 bases and J by 4 bases, with 7 bases of the junction left unmatched. This CDR3 region has 14 residues. Germline V gene sequence: CDR1 SGHTA, CDR2 FQGNSA. The CDR3 nucleotides read TGTGCCAGCAGCCCCGTAGCGGGGCCTTACGAGCAGTACTTC. Translation: CASSPVAGPYEQYF. Supplemented by reference TRBV7-2 and TRBJ2-7, the full variable domain reads GAGVSQSPSNKVTEKGKDVELRCDPISGHTALYWYRQSLGQGLEFLIYFQGNSAPDKSGLPSDRFSAERTGGSVSTLTIQRTQQEDSAVYLCASSPVAGPYEQYFGPGTRLTVT.

This clone is labeled as medium-sized. The CDR3 sequence: CASTPSGGQNTEAFF. CDR3 nucleotide sequence: TGTGCCAGCACCCCGTCAGGGGGACAGAACACTGAAGCTTTCTTT. V usage is TRBV28 and J usage is TRBJ1-1; 7 bases agree with TRBD1. Germline loops: CDR1 MDHEN, CDR2 SYDVKM. The CDR3 has 15 amino acids. The V segment lost 7 bases and the J segment 1 base; nucleotides outside the gene matches: 9.

The chain recombines TRBV18 with TRBJ2-1, with 8 bases that match TRBD2. Germline lookup yields CDR1 KGHSH and CDR2 LQKENI. The CDR3 is made up of 14 amino acids. V dropped 3 bases and J dropped 9; count of bases not matched to a gene: 7. The CDR3 loop is CASSPGTRRSEQFF. The CDR3 coding sequence is TGTGCCAGCTCACCTGGGACTAGGAGGAGTGAGCAGTTCTTC.

This chain connects TRBV5-1 to TRBJ1-1; D is perhaps TRBD1 (5 bases). Germline loops: CDR1 SGHRS, CDR2 YFSETQ. V lost 3 bases to trimming and J lost 2 bases, with 11 bases between them. CDR3 length: 14 residues. The CDR3 spells CASSWDGENTEAFF. CDR3 nucleotides: TGCGCCAGCAGCTGGGACGGGGAAAACACTGAAGCTTTCTTT.

V usage is TRBV5-6 and J usage is TRBJ1-2; no firm D call. The length of the CDR3 is 12 residues. With 2 bases removed from V and 5 bases from J, the gap between germline ends came to 7 bases. Germline V gives CDR1 SGHDT, CDR2 YYEEEE. CDR3 nucleotides: TGTGCCAGCAGCTTAGGGAGTTATGGCTACACCTTC. This translates into CASSLGSYGYTF.

CDR3 amino acids: CASSPEDRGCFF. In DNA, the CDR3 is TGTGCCAGCAGCCCGGAGGACAGGGGCTGCTTCTTT. The chain recombines TRBV7-9 with TRBJ1-1, with TRBD1 matching 9 bases. Germline assignment: CDR1 SEHNR and CDR2 FQNEAQ (reference sequence). The trim removed 5 bases at V and 14 bases at J, leaving 9 bases unmatched. The CDR3 totals 12 residues.

The chain couples TRBV5-6 to TRBJ2-5; 7 bases agree with TRBD1. The CDR3 runs 17 residues. Germline lookup yields CDR1 SGHDT and CDR2 YYEEEE. V shed 5 bases, J shed 4 bases, and the junction held 17 bases outside the gene matches. CDR3 DNA sequence: TGTGCCAGCAGTTCACTATCAGGGGGTAGGCTGGGAGAGACCCAGTACTTC. The encoded protein is CASSSLSGGRLGETQYF.

The chain carries TRBV27 and TRBJ1-1; no clear D. The CDR3 contains 13 residues. V lost 1 base, J lost 6 bases, and 9 bases lay in between. From germline, CDR1 is MNHEY and CDR2 SMNVEV (reference sequence). CDR3 DNA: TGTGCCAGCAGTTTATATAGCGACGCTGAAGCTTTCTTT. Its translation: CASSLYSDAEAFF.

The chain employs TRBV4-3 and TRBJ1-2; no firm D call. With 0 bases removed from V and 8 bases from J, the gap between germline ends came to 10 bases. CDR1 LGHNA and CDR2 YSLEER come from the germline V gene. There are 13 residues in the CDR3. The CDR3 DNA reads TGCGCCAGCAGCCAAGATCGGACGAGGGGCTACACCTTC. It encodes CASSQDRTRGYTF.

This clone has just a few counts. CDR3 sequence (DNA): TGTGCCACCCAATCAAGGGGGTCAAAACTGTTTTTT. Translation gives CATQSRGSKLFF. The chain is built from TRBV27 and TRBJ1-4; D is possibly TRBD1 (6 bases). Trimming stripped 10 bases from V and 10 bases from J, with 16 bases between. CDR3 length: 12 residues. Germline V gene data show CDR1 as MNHEY and CDR2 as SMNVEV (reference sequence).